Listed below are T cell receptor beta chains from one sample, sequenced in a study of T cell responses to AZD1222 COVID-19 vaccine. Using immunoSEQ multiplex PCR, the repertoire was profiled, and TCRdb retains in-frame clones only, with some absent. Of about 120,000 clones listed, approximately 90% are singletons. The sequenced sample was peripheral blood, obtained 28 days after the second AZD1222 dose. Receptors originate from an adult who received the AZD1222 COVID-19 vaccine. CDR3s include the opening cysteine and the closing phenylalanine or tryptophan. D genes are given only for firm matches. Size is omitted from some rows. Given values are once, few, many or a class for expanded clones.

J gene,D gene,clone size,V gene,CDR3 DNA,CDR3 protein
TRBJ1-1,NA,NA,TRBV18,TGTGCCAGCTCACCGGGACAAAATATGAACACTGAAGCTTTCTTT,CASSPGQNMNTEAFF
TRBJ2-6,NA,NA,TRBV5-6,TGTGCCAGCAGCTTGGTGGTTTCTGGGGCCAACGTCCTGACTTTC,CASSLVVSGANVLTF
TRBJ2-1,NA,NA,TRBV10-3,TGTGCCACCGGGACTGCCTACAATGAGCAGTTCTTC,CATGTAYNEQFF
TRBJ1-1,TRBD1,NA,TRBV5-1,TGCGCCAGCAGCTCTACCGGGACAGTGCCAATCGGAGCTTTCTTT,CASSSTGTVPIGAFF
TRBJ1-3,NA,once,TRBV9,TGTGCCAGCAGCGCCCGGGGCCTCTCTGGAAACACCATATATTTT,CASSARGLSGNTIYF
TRBJ1-5,NA,NA,TRBV9,TGTGCCAGCAGCGTAGGGAGTACTAGCAATCAGCCCCAGCATTTT,CASSVGSTSNQPQHF
TRBJ2-1,NA,NA,TRBV19,TGTGCCAGTAGTATTCTTTGGCAGAGTGGGGGCAATGAGCAGTTCTTC,CASSILWQSGGNEQFF
TRBJ2-3,NA,once,TRBV6-1,TGTGCCAGCAGTGAAGGAGGAGGGGGGGGCACAGATACGCAGTATTTT,CASSEGGGGGTDTQYF
TRBJ1-1,NA,NA,TRBV5-8,TGTGCCAGCAGCCCATGGGTGCAGAACACTGAAGCTTTCTTT,CASSPWVQNTEAFF
TRBJ1-6,NA,NA,TRBV18,TGTGCCAGCTCACCAGGGGTGGATTCACCCCTCCACTTT,CASSPGVDSPLHF
TRBJ2-7,TRBD2,once,TRBV9,TGTGCCAGCAGCGCACGAGGACTAGGCGAGCAGTACTTC,CASSARGLGEQYF
TRBJ2-7,TRBD2,NA,TRBV28,TGTGCCAGCAGTTCCCAAGCGGGAGGGCCTCTCGAGCAGTACTTC,CASSSQAGGPLEQYF
TRBJ2-7,NA,NA,TRBV3-1/TRBV3-2,TGTGCCAGCAGCCATAAGGACTACGAGCAGTACTTC,CASSHKDYEQYF
TRBJ1-1,NA,NA,TRBV6-5,TGTGCCAGCACTCGGGGGCGATTCGAAGCTTTCTTT,CASTRGRFEAFF
TRBJ1-1,TRBD1,NA,TRBV5-1,TGCGCCAGCAGCGGGGGGACAGGGGCGAGGGGCACTGAAGCTTTCTTT,CASSGGTGARGTEAFF
TRBJ2-7,TRBD1,NA,TRBV6-5,TGTGCCAGCAGAAAATACGGACAGGGGGCCTACGAGCAGTACTTC,CASRKYGQGAYEQYF
TRBJ2-7,NA,NA,TRBV5-1,TGCGCCAGCAGCTTGGTTACGGGGTACTCCTACGAGCAGTACTTC,CASSLVTGYSYEQYF
TRBJ1-3,NA,NA,TRBV5-5,TGTGCCAGCAGCCCCGGAGTCATCTCTGGAAACACCATATATTTT,CASSPGVISGNTIYF
TRBJ2-1,NA,NA,TRBV24-1,TGTGCCACCAGTGATATGGGGGACGGTGGGTCCTACAATGAGCAGTTCTTC,CATSDMGDGGSYNEQFF
TRBJ2-3,NA,once,TRBV9,TGTGCCAGCAGCGTAGGCTTTACATCAGGAGGCACAGATACGCAGTATTTT,CASSVGFTSGGTDTQYF
TRBJ1-1,NA,NA,TRBV5-1,TGCGCCAGCAGCTTGGAAGGACAGTACCACACTGAAGCTTTCTTT,CASSLEGQYHTEAFF
TRBJ2-7,TRBD2,NA,TRBV6-5,TGTGCCAGCAGCAAAGCGGGGGGAAGGACTAAACAGCAGTACTTC,CASSKAGGRTKQQYF
TRBJ1-5,TRBD1,NA,TRBV27,TGTGCCAGCAGTATGGACAGGGATCAGCCCCAGCATTTT,CASSMDRDQPQHF
TRBJ2-7,NA,NA,TRBV2,TGTGCCAGCAGTCATGACCCCACATCTTCCTACGAGCAGTACTTC,CASSHDPTSSYEQYF
TRBJ1-4,NA,NA,TRBV11-3,TGTGCCAGCGGCCTGGGCCCTAATGAAAAACTGTTTTTT,CASGLGPNEKLFF
TRBJ1-2,NA,NA,TRBV12-3/TRBV12-4,TGTGCCAGCAGTTTAGGAGGGTTGTATGGCTACACCTTC,CASSLGGLYGYTF
TRBJ2-2,TRBD2,NA,TRBV6-5,TGTGCCAGCAGTTACACTAGCGGGAACGCCGGGGAGCTGTTTTTT,CASSYTSGNAGELFF
TRBJ1-1,NA,NA,TRBV18,TGTGCCAGCTCACCAAGGGAGGCAGGGGAGGGCACTGAAGCTTTCTTT,CASSPREAGEGTEAFF
TRBJ1-1,NA,NA,TRBV3-1/TRBV3-2,TGTGCCAGCAGCCAAGTCCCGGGTGAAGCTTTCTTT,CASSQVPGEAFF
TRBJ1-5,TRBD1,NA,TRBV5-6,TGTGCCAGCAGCTCAACAGGGGATCAGCCCCAGCATTTT,CASSSTGDQPQHF
TRBJ2-3,NA,NA,TRBV13,TGTGCCAGCAGCACCCACAGGGACACGCAGTATTTT,CASSTHRDTQYF
TRBJ2-3,NA,NA,TRBV27,TGTGCCAGCAGTTTCTCCGGACTACCCACAGATACGCAGTATTTT,CASSFSGLPTDTQYF
TRBJ1-1,NA,NA,TRBV29-1,TGCAGCGTTCGAGGGTTAATGAACACTGAAGCTTTCTTT,CSVRGLMNTEAFF
TRBJ2-7,TRBD1,NA,TRBV19,TGTGCCAGTAGTAAGGGACAGTACGAGCAGTACTTC,CASSKGQYEQYF
TRBJ1-1,TRBD1,NA,TRBV30,TGTGCCTGGAATCCCGGGACAGGGGGCACTGAAGCTTTCTTT,CAWNPGTGGTEAFF
TRBJ2-5,TRBD2,once,TRBV30,TGTGCCTGGACTAGCGGGAGTGAGACCCAGTACTTC,CAWTSGSETQYF
TRBJ2-1,TRBD2,NA,TRBV9,TGTGCCAGCAGCCCCCGGGTAGCGGGGGAAAGCTACAATGAGCAGTTCTTC,CASSPRVAGESYNEQFF
TRBJ2-7,NA,NA,TRBV3-1/TRBV3-2,TGTGCCAGCAGCGGGCCAGGGAGCGAGCAGTACTTC,CASSGPGSEQYF
TRBJ1-4,NA,NA,TRBV14,TGTGCCAGCAGCCAATTCCCTCCCCCCAATGAAAAACTGTTTTTT,CASSQFPPPNEKLFF